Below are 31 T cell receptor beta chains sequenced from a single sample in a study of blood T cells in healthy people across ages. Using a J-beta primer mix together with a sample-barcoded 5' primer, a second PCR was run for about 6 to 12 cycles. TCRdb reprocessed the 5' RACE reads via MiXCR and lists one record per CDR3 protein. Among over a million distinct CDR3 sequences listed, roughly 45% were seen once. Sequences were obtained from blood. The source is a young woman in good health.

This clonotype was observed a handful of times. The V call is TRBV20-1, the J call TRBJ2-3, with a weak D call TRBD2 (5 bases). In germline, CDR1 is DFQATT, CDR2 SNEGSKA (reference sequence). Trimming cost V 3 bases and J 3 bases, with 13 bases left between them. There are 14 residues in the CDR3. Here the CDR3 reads CSARAERRTDTQYF. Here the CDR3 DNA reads TGCAGTGCTAGGGCCGAGCGGCGTACAGATACGCAGTATTTT.

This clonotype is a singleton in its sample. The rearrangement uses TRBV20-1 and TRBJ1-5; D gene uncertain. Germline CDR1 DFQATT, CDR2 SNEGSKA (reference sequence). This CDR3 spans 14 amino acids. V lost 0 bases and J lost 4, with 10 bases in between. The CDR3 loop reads CSAREGRVNQPQHF. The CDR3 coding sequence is TGCAGTGCTAGAGAGGGCAGAGTTAATCAGCCCCAGCATTTT.

This chain's CDR3 is CASSAGLPPDVQYF. In nucleotides, the CDR3 is TGTGCCAGCAGCGCGGGACTGCCACCAGACGTTCAGTACTTC. V is TRBV9 and J is TRBJ2-7, with D tentatively TRBD2 (6 bases). In germline, CDR1 is SGDLS, CDR2 YYNGEE. V was cut by 3 bases and J by 10 bases, with 20 bases left in between. The CDR3 spans 14 residues.

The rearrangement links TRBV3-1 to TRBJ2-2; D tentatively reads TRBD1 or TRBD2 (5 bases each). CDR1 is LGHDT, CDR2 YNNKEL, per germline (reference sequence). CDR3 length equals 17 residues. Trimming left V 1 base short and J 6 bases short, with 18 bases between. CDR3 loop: CASSQAGLGTNAGELFF. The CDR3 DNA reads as TGTGCCAGCAGCCAAGCTGGTCTAGGGACCAACGCCGGGGAGCTGTTTTTT.

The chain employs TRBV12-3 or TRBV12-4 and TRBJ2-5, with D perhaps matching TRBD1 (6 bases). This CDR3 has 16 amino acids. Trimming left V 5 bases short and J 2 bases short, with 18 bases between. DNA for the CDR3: TGTGCCAGCAGTAGGTCGCCGGGACACGAACAAGAGACCCAGTACTTC. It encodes CASSRSPGHEQETQYF.

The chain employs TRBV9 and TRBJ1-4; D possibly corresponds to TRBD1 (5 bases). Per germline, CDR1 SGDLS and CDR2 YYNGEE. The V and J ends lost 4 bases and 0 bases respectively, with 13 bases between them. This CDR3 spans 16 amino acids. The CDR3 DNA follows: TGTGCCAGCAGCTCAGGGAGTAGTGCAACTAATGAAAAACTGTTTTTT. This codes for CASSSGSSATNEKLFF.

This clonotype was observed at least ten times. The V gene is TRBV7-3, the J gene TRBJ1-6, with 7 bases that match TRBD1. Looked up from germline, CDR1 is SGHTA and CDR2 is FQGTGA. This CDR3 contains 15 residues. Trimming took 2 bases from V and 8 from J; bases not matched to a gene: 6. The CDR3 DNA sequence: TGTGCCAGCAGCTTAGAAGGGGGCGCGTATTCACCCCTCCACTTT. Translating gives CASSLEGGAYSPLHF. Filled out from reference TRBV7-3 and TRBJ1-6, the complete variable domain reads GAGVSQTPSNKVTEKGKYVELRCDPISGHTALYWYRQSLGQGPEFLIYFQGTGAADDSGLPNDRFFAVRPEGSVSTLKIQRTERGDSAVYLCASSLEGGAYSPLHFGNGTRLTVT.

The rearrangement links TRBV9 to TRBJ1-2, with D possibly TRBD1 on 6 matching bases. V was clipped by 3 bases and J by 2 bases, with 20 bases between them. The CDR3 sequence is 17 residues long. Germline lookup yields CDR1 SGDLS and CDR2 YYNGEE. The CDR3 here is CASSGILSTGKNYGYTF. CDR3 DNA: TGTGCCAGCAGCGGAATATTGTCTACAGGGAAAAACTATGGCTACACCTTC. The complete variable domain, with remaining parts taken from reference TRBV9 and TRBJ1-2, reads DSGVTQTPKHLITATGQRVTLRCSPRSGDLSVYWYQQSLDQGLQFLIQYYNGEERAKGNILERFSAQQFPDLHSELNLSSLELGDSALYFCASSGILSTGKNYGYTFGSGTRLTVV.

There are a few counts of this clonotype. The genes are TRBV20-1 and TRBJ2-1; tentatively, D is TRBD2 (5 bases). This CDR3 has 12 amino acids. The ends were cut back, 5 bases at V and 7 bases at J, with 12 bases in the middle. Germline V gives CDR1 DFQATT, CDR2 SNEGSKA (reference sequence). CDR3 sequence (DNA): TGCAGTGCTCACCGTTCGGGGAATGAGCAGTTCTTC. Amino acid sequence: CSAHRSGNEQFF.

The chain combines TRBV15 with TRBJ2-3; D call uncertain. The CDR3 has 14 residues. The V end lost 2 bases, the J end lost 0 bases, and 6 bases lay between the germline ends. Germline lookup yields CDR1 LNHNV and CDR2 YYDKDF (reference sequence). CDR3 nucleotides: TGTGCCACCAGCAGACCCGAGAGCACAGATACGCAGTATTTT. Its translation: CATSRPESTDTQYF.

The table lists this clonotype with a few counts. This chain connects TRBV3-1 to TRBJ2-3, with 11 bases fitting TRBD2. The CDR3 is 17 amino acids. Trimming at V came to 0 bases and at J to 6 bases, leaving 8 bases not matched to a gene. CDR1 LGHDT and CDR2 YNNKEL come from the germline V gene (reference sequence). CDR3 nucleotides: TGTGCCAGCAGCCAAGATCCCCCTAGCGGGGGGCGCGATACGCAGTATTTT. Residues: CASSQDPPSGGRDTQYF.

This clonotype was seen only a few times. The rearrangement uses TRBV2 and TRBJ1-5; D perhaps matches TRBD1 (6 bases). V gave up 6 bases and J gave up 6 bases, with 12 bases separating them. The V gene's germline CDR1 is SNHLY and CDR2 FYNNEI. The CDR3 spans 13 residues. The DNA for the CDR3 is TGTGCCAGCAGGGGAACAGGGAGTCAGCCCCAGCATTTT. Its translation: CASRGTGSQPQHF.

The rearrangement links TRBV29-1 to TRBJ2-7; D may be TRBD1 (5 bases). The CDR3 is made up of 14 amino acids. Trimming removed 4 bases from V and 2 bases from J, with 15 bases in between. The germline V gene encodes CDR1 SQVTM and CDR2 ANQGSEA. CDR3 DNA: TGCAGCGTTGTGGTCCAGGGCAGCACCTACGAGCAGTACTTC. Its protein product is CSVVVQGSTYEQYF.

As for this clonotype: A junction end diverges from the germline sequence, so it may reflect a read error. The CDR3 sequence: CASSQEGGYPEAFF. CDR3 in DNA: TGTGCCAGCAGCCAAGAAGGGGGCTACCCTGAAGCCTTCTTT. The chain joins TRBV14 to TRBJ1-1, with 7 bases that match TRBD1. The CDR3 runs 14 residues. CDR1 is SGHDN, CDR2 FVKESK, per germline.

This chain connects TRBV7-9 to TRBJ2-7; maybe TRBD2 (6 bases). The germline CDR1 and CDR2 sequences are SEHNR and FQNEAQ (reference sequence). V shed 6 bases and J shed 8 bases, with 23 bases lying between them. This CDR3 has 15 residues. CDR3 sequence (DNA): TGTGCCAGCAGTCGGAGCGGGTTCGCGGACAATCAGCAGTACTTC. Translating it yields CASSRSGFADNQQYF.

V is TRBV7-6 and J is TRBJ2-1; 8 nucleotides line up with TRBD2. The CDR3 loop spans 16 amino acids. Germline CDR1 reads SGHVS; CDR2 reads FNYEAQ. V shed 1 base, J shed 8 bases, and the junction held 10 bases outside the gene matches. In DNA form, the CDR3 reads TGTGCCAGCAGCTTAGTGGGGTCGGGAGGGACCGATGAGCAGTTCTTC. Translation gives CASSLVGSGGTDEQFF.

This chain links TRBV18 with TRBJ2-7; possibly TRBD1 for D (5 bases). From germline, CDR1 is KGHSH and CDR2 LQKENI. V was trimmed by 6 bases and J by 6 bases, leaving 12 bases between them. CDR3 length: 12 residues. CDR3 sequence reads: CASSPRGSEQYF. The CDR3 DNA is TGTGCCAGCTCTCCTAGGGGAAGCGAGCAGTACTTC.

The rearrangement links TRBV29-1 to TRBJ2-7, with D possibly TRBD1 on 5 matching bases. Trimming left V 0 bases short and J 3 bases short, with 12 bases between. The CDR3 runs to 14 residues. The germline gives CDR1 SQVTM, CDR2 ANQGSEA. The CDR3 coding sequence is TGCAGCGTTGAAGACGCAGGGCTCGGCTACGAGCAGTACTTC. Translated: CSVEDAGLGYEQYF.

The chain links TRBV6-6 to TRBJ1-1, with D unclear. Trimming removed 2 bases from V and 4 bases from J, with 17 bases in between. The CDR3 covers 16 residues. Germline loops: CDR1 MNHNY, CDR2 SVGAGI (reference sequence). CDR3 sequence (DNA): TGTGCCAGCAGTTACACGACGACACCGGTGGGCACTGAAGCTTTCTTT. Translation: CASSYTTTPVGTEAFF.

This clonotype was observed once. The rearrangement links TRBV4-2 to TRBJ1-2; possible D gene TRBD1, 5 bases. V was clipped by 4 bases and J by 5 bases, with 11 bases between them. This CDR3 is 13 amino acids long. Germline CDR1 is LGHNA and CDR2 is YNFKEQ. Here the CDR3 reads CASSRGREYGYTF. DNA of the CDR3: TGTGCCAGCAGCCGGGGCAGGGAGTATGGCTACACCTTC.

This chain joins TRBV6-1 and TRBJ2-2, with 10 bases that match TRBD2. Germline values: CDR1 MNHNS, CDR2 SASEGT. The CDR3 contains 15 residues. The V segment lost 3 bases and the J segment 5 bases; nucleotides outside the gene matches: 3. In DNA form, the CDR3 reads TGTGCCAGCAGTGAGCCGGGACTAGCGACCGGGGAGCTGTTTTTT. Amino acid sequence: CASSEPGLATGELFF.

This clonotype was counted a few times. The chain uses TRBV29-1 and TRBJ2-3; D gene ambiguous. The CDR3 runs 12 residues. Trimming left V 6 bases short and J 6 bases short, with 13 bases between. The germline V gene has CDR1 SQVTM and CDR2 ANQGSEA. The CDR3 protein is CSVHLFFDTQYF. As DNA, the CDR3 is TGCAGCGTGCACCTATTCTTTGATACGCAGTATTTT.

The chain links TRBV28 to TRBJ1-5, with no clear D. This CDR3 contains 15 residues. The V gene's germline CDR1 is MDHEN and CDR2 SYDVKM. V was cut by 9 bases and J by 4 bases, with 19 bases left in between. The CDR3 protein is CASRKSQALNQPQHF. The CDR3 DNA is TGTGCCAGTAGAAAGAGCCAGGCGCTGAATCAGCCCCAGCATTTT.

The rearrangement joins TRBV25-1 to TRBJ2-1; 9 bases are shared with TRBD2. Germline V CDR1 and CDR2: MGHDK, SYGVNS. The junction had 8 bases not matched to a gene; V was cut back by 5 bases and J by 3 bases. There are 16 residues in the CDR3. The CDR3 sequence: CASSLWSSGSYNEQFF. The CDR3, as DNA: TGTGCCAGCAGTCTTTGGAGTAGCGGGAGCTACAATGAGCAGTTCTTC.

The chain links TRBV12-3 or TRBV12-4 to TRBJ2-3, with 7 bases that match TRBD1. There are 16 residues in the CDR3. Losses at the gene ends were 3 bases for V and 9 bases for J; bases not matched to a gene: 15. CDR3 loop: CASSLGRGRLSGTQYF. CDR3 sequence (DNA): TGTGCCAGCAGTTTGGGAAGGGGGCGTCTTTCGGGGACGCAGTATTTT.

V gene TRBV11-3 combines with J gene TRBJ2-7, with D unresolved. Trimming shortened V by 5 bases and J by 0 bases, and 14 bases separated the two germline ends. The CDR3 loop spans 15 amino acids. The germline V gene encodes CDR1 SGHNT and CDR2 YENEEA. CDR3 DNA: TGTGCCAGCAGCCCCGGACGGAGCAGCTCCTACGAGCAGTACTTC. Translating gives CASSPGRSSSYEQYF.

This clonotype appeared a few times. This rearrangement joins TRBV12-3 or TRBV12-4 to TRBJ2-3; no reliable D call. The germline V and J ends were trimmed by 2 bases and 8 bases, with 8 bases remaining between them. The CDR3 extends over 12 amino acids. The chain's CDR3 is CASSLNRPTQYF. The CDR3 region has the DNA TGTGCCAGCAGTTTAAATAGGCCTACGCAGTATTTT.

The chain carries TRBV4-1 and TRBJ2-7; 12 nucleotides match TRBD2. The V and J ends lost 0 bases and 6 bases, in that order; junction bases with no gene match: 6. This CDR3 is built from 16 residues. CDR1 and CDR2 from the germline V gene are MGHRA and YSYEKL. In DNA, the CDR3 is TGCGCCAGCAGCCAAGATCCGACTAGCGGGGGTTTCGAGCAGTACTTC. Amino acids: CASSQDPTSGGFEQYF.

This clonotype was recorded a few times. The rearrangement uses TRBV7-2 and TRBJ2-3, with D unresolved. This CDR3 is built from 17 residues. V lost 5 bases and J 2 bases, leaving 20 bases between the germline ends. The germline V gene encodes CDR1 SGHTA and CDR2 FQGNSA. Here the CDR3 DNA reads TGTGCCAGCAGCCCCTCGCACGGGCGGAGATACACAGATACGCAGTATTTT. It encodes CASSPSHGRRYTDTQYF.

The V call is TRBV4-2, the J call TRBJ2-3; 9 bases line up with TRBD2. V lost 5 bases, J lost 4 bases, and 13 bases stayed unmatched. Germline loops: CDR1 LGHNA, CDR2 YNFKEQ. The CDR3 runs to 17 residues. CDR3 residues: CASSIRRGGAGADTQYF. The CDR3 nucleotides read TGTGCCAGCAGCATTCGGCGCGGGGGGGCGGGCGCAGATACGCAGTATTTT.

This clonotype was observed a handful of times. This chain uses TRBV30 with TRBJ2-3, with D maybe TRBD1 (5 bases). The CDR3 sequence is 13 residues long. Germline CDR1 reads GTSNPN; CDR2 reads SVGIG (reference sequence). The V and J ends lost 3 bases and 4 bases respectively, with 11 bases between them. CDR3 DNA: TGTGCCTGGAGCAGGGTTGTGGCAGATACGCAGTATTTT. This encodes CAWSRVVADTQYF.